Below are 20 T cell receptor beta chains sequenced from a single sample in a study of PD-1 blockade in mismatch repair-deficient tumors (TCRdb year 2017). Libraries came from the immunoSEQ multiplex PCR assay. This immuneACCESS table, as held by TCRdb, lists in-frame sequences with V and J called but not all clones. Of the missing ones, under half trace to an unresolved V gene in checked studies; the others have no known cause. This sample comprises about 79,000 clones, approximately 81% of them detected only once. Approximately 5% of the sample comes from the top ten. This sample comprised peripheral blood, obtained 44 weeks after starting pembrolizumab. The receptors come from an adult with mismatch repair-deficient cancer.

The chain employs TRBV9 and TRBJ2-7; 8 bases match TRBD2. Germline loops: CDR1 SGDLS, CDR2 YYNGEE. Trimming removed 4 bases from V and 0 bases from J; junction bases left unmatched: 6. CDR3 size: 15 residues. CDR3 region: CASSPGLGSSYEQYF. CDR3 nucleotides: TGTGCCAGCAGCCCGGGACTAGGGAGCTCCTACGAGCAGTACTTC.

The DNA of the CDR3 is TGTGCCAGCTCGACTTCTCTAGCCCCTGGAAATGAGCAGTTCTTC. This translates into CASSTSLAPGNEQFF. This chain joins TRBV18 and TRBJ2-1, with D perhaps matching TRBD2 (5 bases). Trimming cost V 6 bases and J 7 bases, with 19 bases left between them. The length of the CDR3 is 15 residues. Germline lookup yields CDR1 KGHSH and CDR2 LQKENI.

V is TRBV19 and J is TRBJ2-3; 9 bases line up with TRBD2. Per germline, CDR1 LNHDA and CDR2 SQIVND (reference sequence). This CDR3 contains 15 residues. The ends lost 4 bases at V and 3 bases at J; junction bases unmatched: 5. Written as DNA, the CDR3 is TGTGCCAGTAGTAATAGCGGGAGTTGGACAGATACGCAGTATTTT. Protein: CASSNSGSWTDTQYF. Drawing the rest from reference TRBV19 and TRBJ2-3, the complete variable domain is DGGITQSPKYLFRKEGQNVTLSCEQNLNHDAMYWYRQDPGQGLRLIYYSQIVNDFQKGDIAEGYSVSREKKESFPLTVTSAQKNPTAFYLCASSNSGSWTDTQYFGPGTRLTVL.

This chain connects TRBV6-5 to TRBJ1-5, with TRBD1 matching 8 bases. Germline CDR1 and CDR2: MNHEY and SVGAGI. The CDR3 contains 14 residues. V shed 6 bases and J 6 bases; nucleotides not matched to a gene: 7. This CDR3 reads CASRFTGGTQPQHF. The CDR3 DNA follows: TGTGCCAGCAGATTCACAGGGGGAACTCAGCCCCAGCATTTT.

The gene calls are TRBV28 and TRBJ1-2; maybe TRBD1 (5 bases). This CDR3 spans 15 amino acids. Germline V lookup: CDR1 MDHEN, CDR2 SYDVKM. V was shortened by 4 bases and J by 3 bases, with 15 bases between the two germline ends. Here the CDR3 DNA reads TGTGCCAGCAGTTCGCGCCTAAGACAGTACTATGGCTACACCTTC. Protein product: CASSSRLRQYYGYTF.

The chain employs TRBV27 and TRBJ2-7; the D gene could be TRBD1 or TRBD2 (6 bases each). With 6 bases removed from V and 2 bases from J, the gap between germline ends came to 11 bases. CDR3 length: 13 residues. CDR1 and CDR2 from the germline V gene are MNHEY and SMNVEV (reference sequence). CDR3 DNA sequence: TGTGCCAGCAGACGGGGGCAGGCCTACGAGCAGTACTTC. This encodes CASRRGQAYEQYF.

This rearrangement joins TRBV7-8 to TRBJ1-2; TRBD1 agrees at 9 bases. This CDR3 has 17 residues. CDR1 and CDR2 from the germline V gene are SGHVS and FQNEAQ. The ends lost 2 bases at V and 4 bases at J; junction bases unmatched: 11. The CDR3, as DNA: TGTGCCAGCAGCTTATCCCATACAGGGGGCGAATTCTATGGCTACACCTTC. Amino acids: CASSLSHTGGEFYGYTF.

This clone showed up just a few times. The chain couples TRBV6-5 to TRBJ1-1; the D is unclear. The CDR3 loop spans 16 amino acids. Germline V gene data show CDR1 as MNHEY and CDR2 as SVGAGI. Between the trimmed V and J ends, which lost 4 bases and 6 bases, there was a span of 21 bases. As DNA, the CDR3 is TGTGCCAGCAGTTCATACAACGGAGTGGGAGACGCTGAAGCTTTCTTT. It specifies CASSSYNGVGDAEAFF.

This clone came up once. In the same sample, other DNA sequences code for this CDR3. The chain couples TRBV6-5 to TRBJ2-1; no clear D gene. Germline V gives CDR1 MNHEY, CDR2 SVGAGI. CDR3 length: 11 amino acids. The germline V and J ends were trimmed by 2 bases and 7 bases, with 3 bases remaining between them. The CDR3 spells CASSYLNEQFF. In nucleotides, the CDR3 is TGTGCCAGCAGTTACCTGAATGAGCAGTTCTTC.

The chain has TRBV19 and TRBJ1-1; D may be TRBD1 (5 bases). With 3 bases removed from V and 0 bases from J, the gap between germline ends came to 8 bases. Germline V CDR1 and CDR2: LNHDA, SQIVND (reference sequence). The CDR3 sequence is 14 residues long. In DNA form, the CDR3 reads TGTGCCAGTAGTATCGGGACCATGAACACTGAAGCTTTCTTT. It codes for CASSIGTMNTEAFF.

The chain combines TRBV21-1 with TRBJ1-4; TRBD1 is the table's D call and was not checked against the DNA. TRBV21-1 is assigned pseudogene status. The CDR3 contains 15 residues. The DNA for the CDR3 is TGTGCCAGCAGCAGCGTGACAGGAGATAATGAAAAACTGTTTTTT. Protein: CASSSVTGDNEKLFF.

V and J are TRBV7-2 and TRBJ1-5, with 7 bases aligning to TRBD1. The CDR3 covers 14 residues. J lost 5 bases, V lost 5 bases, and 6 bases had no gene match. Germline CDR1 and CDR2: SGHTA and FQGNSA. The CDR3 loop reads CASSHIGTDQPQHF. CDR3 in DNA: TGTGCCAGCAGCCACATTGGGACAGATCAGCCCCAGCATTTT.

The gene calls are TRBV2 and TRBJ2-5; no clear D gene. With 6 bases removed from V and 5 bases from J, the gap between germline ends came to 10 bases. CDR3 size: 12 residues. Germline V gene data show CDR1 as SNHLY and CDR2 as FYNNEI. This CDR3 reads CASRGYSETQYF. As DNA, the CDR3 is TGTGCCAGCAGGGGGTATTCGGAGACCCAGTACTTC.

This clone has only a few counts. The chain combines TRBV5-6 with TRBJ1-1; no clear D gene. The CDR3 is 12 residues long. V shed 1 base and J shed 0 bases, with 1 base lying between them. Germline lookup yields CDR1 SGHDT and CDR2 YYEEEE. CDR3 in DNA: TGTGCCAGCAGCTTGATGAACACTGAAGCTTTCTTT. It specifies CASSLMNTEAFF.

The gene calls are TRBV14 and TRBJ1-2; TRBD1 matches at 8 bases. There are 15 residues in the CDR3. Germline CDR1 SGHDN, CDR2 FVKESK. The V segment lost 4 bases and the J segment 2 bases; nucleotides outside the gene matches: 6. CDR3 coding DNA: TGTGCCAGCAGCCGTACGACAGGGGCGAACTATGGCTACACCTTC. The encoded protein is CASSRTTGANYGYTF. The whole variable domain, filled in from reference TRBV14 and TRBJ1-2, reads EAGVTQFPSHSVIEKGQTVTLRCDPISGHDNLYWYRRVMGKEIKFLLHFVKESKQDESGMPNNRFLAERTGGTYSTLKVQPAELEDSGVYFCASSRTTGANYGYTFGSGTRLTVV.

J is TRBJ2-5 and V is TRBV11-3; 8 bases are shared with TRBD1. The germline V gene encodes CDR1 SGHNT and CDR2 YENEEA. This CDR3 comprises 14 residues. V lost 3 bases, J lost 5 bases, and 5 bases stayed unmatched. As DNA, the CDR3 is TGTGCCAGCAGCTTCAGGGGGCTCGGGGAGACCCAGTACTTC. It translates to CASSFRGLGETQYF.

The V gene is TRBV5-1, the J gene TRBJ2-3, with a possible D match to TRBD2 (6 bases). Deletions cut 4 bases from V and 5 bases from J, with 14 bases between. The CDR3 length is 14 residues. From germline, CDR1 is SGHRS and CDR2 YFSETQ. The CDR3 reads CASSEEGLEDTQYF. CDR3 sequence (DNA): TGCGCCAGCAGCGAGGAGGGGCTTGAAGATACGCAGTATTTT.

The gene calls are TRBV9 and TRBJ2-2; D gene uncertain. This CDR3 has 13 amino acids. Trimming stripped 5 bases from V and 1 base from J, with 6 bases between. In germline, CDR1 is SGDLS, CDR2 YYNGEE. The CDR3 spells CASRVGNTGELFF. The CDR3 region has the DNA TGTGCCAGCAGGGTGGGGAACACCGGGGAGCTGTTTTTT.

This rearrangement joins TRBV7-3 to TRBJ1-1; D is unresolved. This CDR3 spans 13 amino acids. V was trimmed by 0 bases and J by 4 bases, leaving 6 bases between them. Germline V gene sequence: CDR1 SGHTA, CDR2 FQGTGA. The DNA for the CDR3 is TGTGCCAGCAGCTTAACGGTCGCCACTGAAGCTTTCTTT. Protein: CASSLTVATEAFF.

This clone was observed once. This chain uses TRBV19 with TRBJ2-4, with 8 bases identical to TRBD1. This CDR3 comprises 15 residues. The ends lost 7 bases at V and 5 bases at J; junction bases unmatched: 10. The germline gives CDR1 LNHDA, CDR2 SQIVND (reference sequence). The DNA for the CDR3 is TGTGCCAGTATCCCCCCGGACAGGGCAGAAAACATTCAGTACTTC. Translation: CASIPPDRAENIQYF.